This T cell receptor beta chain was documented in a study of Graves' ophthalmopathy and Graves' hyperthyroidism. Investigators amplified TCR beta CDR3 regions from RNA transcripts. Amplification began with first-round RT-PCR using HTBI primers, then second-round multiplex PCR was performed. TCRdb independently ran MiXCR on the multiplex PCR reads; one entry per CDR3 protein. The data show some 150,000 distinct CDR3 sequences, roughly 36% seen once. This clonotype was counted many times. No antigen is known for it. V was cut by 1 base and J by 6 bases, with 9 bases left in between. This CDR3 has 13 residues. Overall study findings and caveats: As the model predicted ophthalmopathy progression, it achieved a sensitivity of less than 71% and a specificity of approximately 72%.

Other autoimmune diseases, uncontrolled infections, pregnancy and lactation each led to patient exclusion. PBMCs were isolated by Ficoll-Paque density gradient centrifugation, using over 9.5 ml of fresh peripheral blood as the starting material. This TCR was recovered from a young man with Graves' ophthalmopathy. The V call is TRBV12-3 or TRBV12-4, the J call TRBJ1-2; a weak D match, TRBD1 (6 bases). The sequenced sample was peripheral blood. The DNA of the CDR3 is TGTGCCAGCAGTTTAGAGGGGGAAGATGGCTACACCTTC. It encodes CASSLEGEDGYTF.